The TCR beta chain under discussion was sequenced for a study of shared clonotypes between healthy human individuals. The CDR3 runs 14 residues. Germline assignment: CDR1 LNHDA and CDR2 SQIVND (reference sequence). Germline trimming cut 5 bases from V and 3 bases from J; bases unmatched to any gene: 3. Naive CD8 cells lacked CD45RO and underwent positive selection for CCR7, leaving out terminally differentiated effector memory CD45RA+ cells. The table lists this clone with a count of one. Genomic DNA from each subset was divided evenly over several immunoSEQ plates. Produced via immunoSEQ multiplex PCR; TCRdb's table is partial and in-frame only. The data hold 550,000 to 750,000 clones, with around 95% observed a single time.

The chain couples TRBV19 to TRBJ2-7; 11 bases align to TRBD1. The receptor was derived from a woman aged 25 to 45 in good health. Sequencing was performed on naive CD8+ T cells sorted from blood. CDR3 nucleotides: TGTGCCAGTAGTCGGACAGGGGGCCACTACGAGCAGTACTTC. Translating it yields CASSRTGGHYEQYF.